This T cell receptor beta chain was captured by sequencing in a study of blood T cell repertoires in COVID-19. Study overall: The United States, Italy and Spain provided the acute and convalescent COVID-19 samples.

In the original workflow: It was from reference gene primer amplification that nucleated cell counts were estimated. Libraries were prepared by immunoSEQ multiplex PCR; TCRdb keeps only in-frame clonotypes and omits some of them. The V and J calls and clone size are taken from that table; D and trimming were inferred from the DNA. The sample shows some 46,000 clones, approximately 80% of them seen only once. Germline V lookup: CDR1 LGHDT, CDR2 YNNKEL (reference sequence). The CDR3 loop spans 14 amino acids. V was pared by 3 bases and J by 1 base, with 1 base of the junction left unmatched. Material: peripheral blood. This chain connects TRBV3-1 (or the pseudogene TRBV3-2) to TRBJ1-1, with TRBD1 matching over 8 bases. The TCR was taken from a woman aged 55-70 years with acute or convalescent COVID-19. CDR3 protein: CASSQGTGNTEAFF. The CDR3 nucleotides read TGTGCCAGCAGCCAGGGGACAGGGAACACTGAAGCTTTCTTT.